This TCR beta chain was retrieved from a study of T cell responses to AZD1222 COVID-19 vaccine. Findings and caveats of the study: The sample set comprised mostly white British donors with more females, and clonal diversity was possibly underestimated.

Comment on this clone: Its antigen remains unknown.

This CDR3 region has 15 residues. V was shortened by 6 bases and J by 4 bases, with 16 bases between the two germline ends. Germline V gene data show CDR1 as MDHEN and CDR2 as SYDVKM. TCRdb keeps only in-frame clones here, not all; method: immunoSEQ multiplex PCR. This table holds approximately 150,000 clones, approximately 94% found once. Source: peripheral blood, taken on day 0 of AZD1222 vaccination. This chain uses TRBV28 with TRBJ1-5; D unresolved. This TCR derives from an adult in good health. CDR3 protein: CASSTYNAPNQPQHF. CDR3 sequence (DNA): TGTGCCAGCAGCACGTACAATGCCCCTAATCAGCCCCAGCATTTT.